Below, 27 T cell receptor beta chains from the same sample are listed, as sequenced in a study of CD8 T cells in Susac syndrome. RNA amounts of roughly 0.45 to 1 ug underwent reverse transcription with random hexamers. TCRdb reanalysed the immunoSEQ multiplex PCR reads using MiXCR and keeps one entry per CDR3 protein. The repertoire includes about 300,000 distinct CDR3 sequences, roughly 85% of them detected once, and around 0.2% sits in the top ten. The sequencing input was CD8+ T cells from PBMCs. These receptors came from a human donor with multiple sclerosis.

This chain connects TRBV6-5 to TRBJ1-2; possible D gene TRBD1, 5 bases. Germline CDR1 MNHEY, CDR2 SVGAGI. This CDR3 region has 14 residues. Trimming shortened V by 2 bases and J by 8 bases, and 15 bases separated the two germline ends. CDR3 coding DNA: TGTGCCAGCAGTTACGCCAGGGAACGGGGCGGCTACACCTTC. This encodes CASSYARERGGYTF.

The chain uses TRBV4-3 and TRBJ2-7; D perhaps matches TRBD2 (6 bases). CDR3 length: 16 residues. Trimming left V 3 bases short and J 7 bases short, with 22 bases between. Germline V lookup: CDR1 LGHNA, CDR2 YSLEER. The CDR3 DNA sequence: TGCGCCAGCAGCCAGGATCGGGACTTCACGCTACTAGAGCAGTACTTC. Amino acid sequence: CASSQDRDFTLLEQYF.

CDR3 protein: CASSYSKWVKDRGGTGELFF. The CDR3 region has the DNA TGTGCCAGCAGTTACTCGAAATGGGTCAAGGACAGGGGAGGAACCGGGGAGCTGTTTTTT. This rearrangement joins TRBV6-5 to TRBJ2-2; TRBD1 matches at 9 bases. The CDR3 has 20 amino acids. V shed 0 bases, J shed 5 bases, and the junction held 16 bases outside the gene matches. CDR1 MNHEY and CDR2 SVGAGI come from the germline V gene.

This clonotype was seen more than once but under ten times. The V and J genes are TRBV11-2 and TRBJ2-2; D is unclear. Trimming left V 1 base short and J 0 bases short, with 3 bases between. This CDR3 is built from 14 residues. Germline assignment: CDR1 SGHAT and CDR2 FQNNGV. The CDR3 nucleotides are TGTGCCAGCAGCTTAGTTACGAACACCGGGGAGCTGTTTTTT. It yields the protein CASSLVTNTGELFF.

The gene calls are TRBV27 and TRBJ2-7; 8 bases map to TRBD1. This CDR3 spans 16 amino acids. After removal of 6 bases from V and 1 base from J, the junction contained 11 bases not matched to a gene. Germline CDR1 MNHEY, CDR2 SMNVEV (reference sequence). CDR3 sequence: CASRATPTGESYEQYF. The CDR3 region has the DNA TGTGCCAGCAGGGCGACACCGACAGGGGAGTCCTACGAGCAGTACTTC.

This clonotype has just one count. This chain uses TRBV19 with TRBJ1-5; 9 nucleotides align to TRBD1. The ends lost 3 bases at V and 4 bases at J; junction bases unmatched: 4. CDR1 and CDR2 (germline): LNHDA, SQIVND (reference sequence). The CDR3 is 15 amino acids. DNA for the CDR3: TGTGCCAGTAGTATCTGGACAGGGGCTAATCAGCCCCAGCATTTT. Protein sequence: CASSIWTGANQPQHF.

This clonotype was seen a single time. The CDR3 DNA reads as TGTGCCAGTAGTATTGGATTGGGGGCCAAAAACATTCAGTACTTC. This encodes CASSIGLGAKNIQYF. The chain is built from TRBV19 and TRBJ2-4; D not resolved. The germline CDR1 and CDR2 sequences are LNHDA and SQIVND (reference sequence). Trimming pared 3 bases from V and 1 base from J, leaving 10 bases between. The CDR3 runs 15 residues.

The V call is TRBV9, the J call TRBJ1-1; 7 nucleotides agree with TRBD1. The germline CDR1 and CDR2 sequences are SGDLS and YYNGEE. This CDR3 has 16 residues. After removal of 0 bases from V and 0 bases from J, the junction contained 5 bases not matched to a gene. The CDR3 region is CASSVVGTALNTEAFF. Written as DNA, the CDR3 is TGTGCCAGCAGCGTAGTAGGGACAGCTCTGAACACTGAAGCTTTCTTT.

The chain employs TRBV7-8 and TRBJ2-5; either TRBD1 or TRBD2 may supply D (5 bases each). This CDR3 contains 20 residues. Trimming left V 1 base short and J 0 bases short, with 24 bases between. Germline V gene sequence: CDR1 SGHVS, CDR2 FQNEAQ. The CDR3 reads CASSLVHPGPATSHQETQYF. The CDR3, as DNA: TGTGCCAGCAGCTTAGTCCACCCGGGACCAGCAACGTCCCACCAAGAGACCCAGTACTTC.

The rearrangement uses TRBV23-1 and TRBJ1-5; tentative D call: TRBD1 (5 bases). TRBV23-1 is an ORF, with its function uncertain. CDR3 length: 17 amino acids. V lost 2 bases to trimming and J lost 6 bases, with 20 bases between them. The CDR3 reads CASSQPLSAGYGQPQHF. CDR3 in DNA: TGCGCCAGCAGTCAACCCCTGTCCGCAGGGTACGGTCAGCCCCAGCATTTT.

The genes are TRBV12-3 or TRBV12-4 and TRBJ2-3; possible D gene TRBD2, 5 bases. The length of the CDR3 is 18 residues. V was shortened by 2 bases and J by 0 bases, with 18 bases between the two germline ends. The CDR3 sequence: CASSLRLLPSGSTDTQYF. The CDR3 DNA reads TGTGCCAGCAGTTTACGCCTTTTGCCCTCGGGGAGCACAGATACGCAGTATTTT.

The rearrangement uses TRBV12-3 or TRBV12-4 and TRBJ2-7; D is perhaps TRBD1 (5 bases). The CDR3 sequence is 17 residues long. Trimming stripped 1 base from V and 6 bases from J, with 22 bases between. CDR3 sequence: CASSLGPSGLGFGEQYF. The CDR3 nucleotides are TGTGCCAGCAGTTTAGGACCCTCAGGGCTAGGGTTCGGCGAGCAGTACTTC.

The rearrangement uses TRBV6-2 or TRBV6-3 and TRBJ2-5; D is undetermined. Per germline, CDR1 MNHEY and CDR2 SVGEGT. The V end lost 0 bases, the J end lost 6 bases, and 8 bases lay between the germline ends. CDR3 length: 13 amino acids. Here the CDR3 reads CASSYSGAQTQYF. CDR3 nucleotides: TGTGCCAGCAGTTACTCGGGCGCGCAGACCCAGTACTTC.

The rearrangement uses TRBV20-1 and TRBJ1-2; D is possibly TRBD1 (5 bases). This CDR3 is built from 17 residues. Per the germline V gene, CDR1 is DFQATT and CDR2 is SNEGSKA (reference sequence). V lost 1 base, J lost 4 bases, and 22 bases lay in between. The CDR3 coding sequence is TGCAGTGCTAGAGGGGATGGTGGGGCATCTTATGGCTATGGCTACACCTTC. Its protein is CSARGDGGASYGYGYTF.

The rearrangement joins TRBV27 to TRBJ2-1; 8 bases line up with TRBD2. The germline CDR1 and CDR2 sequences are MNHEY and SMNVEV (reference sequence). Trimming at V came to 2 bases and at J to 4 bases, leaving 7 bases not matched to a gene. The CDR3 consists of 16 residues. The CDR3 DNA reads TGTGCCAGCAGTTTAGTTACTAGCGGTCTATACAATGAGCAGTTCTTC. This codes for CASSLVTSGLYNEQFF.

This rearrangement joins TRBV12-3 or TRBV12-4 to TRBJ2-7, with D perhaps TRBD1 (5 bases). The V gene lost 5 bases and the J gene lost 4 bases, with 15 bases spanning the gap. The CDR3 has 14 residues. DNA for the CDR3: TGTGCCAGCAGTGTACAGGATATCGTATACGAGCAGTACTTC. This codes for CASSVQDIVYEQYF.

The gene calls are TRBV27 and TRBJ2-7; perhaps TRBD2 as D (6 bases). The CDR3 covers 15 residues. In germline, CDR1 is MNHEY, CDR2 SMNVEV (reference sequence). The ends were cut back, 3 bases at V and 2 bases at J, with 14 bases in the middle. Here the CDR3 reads CASSLFWGETYEQYF. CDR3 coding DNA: TGTGCCAGCAGTTTGTTCTGGGGGGAGACCTACGAGCAGTACTTC.

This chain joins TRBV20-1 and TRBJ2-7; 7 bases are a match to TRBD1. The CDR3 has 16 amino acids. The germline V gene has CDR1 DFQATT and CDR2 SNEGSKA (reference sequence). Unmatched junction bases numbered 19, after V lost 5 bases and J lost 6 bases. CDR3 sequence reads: CSAEALTPGGSPEQYF. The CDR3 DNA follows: TGCAGTGCTGAGGCCCTAACCCCAGGGGGTTCCCCCGAGCAGTACTTC.

CDR3 loop: CASSVDIAAGGYNEQFF. Written as DNA, the CDR3 is TGTGCCAGCAGCGTAGATATTGCGGCGGGAGGGTACAATGAGCAGTTCTTC. The chain has TRBV9 and TRBJ2-1, with 9 bases identical to TRBD2. J lost 4 bases, V lost 0 bases, and 8 bases had no gene match. CDR1 is SGDLS and CDR2 is YYNGEE in the germline V gene. This CDR3 has 17 amino acids.

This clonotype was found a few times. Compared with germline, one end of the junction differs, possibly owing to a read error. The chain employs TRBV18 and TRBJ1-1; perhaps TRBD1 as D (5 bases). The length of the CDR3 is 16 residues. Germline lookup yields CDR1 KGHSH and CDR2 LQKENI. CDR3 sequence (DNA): TGTGCCAGCTCACCATGGGCAGGGATAATGAATACTGAAGCTTTCTTT. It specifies CASSPWAGIMNTEAFF.

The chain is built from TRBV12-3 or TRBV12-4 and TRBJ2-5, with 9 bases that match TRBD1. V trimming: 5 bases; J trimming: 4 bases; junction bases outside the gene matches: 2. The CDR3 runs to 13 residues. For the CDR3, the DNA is TGTGCCAGCAGTCCGACAGGGGGAGAGACCCAGTACTTC. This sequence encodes CASSPTGGETQYF.

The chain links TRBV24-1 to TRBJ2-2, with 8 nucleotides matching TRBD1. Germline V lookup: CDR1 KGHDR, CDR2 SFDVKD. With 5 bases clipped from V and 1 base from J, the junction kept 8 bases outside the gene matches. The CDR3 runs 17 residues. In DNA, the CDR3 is TGTGCCACCAGTGCCCCCGGACAGGGTAAGAACACCGGGGAGCTGTTTTTT. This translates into CATSAPGQGKNTGELFF.

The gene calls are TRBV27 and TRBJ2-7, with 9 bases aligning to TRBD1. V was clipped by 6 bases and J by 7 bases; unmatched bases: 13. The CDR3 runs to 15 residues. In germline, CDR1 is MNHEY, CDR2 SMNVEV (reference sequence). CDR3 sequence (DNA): TGTGCCAGCAGGACACCCGGGACAGGGAAGGGAGAGCAGTACTTC. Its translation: CASRTPGTGKGEQYF.

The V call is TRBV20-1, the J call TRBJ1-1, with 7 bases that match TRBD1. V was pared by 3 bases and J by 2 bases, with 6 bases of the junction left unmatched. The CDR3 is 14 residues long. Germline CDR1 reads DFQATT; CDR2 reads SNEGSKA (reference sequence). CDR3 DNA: TGCAGTGCTAGGGATCACAGGGGTAACACTGAAGCTTTCTTT. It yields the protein CSARDHRGNTEAFF.

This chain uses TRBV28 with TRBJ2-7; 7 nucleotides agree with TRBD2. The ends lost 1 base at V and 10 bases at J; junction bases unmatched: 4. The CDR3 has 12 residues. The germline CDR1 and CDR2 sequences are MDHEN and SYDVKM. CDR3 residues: CASSLSGGDQYF. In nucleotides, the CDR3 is TGTGCCAGCAGTTTATCTGGGGGGGATCAGTACTTC.

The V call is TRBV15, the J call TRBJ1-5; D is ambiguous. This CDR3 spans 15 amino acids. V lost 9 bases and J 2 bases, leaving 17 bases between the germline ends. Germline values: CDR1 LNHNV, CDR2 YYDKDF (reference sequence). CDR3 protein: CATKRVDTRNQPQHF. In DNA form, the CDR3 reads TGTGCCACGAAGAGGGTTGACACGCGCAATCAGCCCCAGCATTTT.

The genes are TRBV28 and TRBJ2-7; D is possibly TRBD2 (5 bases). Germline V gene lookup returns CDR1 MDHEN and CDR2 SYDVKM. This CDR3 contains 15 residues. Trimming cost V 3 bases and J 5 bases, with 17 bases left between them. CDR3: CASSFQPRWRNEQYF. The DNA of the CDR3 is TGTGCCAGCAGTTTCCAGCCCCGGTGGAGGAACGAGCAGTACTTC.